Shown below are 21 T cell receptor beta chains from a single sample sequenced in a study of blood T cell repertoires in COVID-19 (TCRdb year 2020). Receptors were amplified or captured by the immunoSEQ multiplex PCR assay. Here the immuneACCESS table is served through TCRdb, limited to in-frame sequences with V and J called. Missing clones are a known gap in these copies; in checked studies unresolved V genes cover under half, and the rest lacks a known reason. The sample table lists under 60,000 clones, approximately 80% of them with a count of one. The top ten clonotypes cover more than 8.5% of the sample. The specimen was peripheral blood. Every receptor here comes from a man younger than 40 with COVID-19, enrolled during active disease.

This chain joins TRBV7-9 and TRBJ1-2; D uncertain. The germline V gene has CDR1 SEHNR and CDR2 FQNEAQ (reference sequence). The CDR3 runs 13 residues. V was clipped by 9 bases and J by 0 bases, with 11 bases between them. CDR3 sequence (DNA): TGTGCCAGTCGCCCGGGGACTAACTATGGCTACACCTTC. As protein: CASRPGTNYGYTF.

The V and J genes are TRBV30 and TRBJ2-2, with 7 nucleotides matching TRBD2. The CDR3 length is 14 residues. V was clipped by 1 base and J by 5 bases; unmatched bases: 4. Germline CDR1 and CDR2: GTSNPN and SVGIG (reference sequence). CDR3 residues: CAWSAGGGTGELFF. CDR3 in DNA: TGTGCCTGGAGTGCCGGGGGAGGGACCGGGGAGCTGTTTTTT.

J is TRBJ1-2 and V is TRBV4-1, with a weak D call TRBD1 (6 bases). Germline CDR1 and CDR2: MGHRA and YSYEKL. This CDR3 region has 14 residues. Trimming cost V 8 bases and J 4 bases, with 17 bases left between them. The CDR3 nucleotides read TGCGCCAGCCGGCCGACAGGTTCTGGCTATGGCTACACCTTC. Its translation is CASRPTGSGYGYTF.

This clone has just a few counts. The J gene is TRBJ2-2, the V gene TRBV2; D gene ambiguous. Germline CDR1 is SNHLY and CDR2 is FYNNEI. There are 13 residues in the CDR3. Trimming removed 2 bases at V and 4 bases at J, with 5 bases between. Here the CDR3 DNA reads TGTGCCAGCAGTGAATATAGCACCGGGGAGCTGTTTTTT. Translating it yields CASSEYSTGELFF.

This clone was seen just once. This sequence joins TRBV29-1 and TRBJ2-3, with 7 bases that match TRBD2. Germline CDR1 is SQVTM and CDR2 is ANQGSEA. With V trimmed by 3 bases and J by 4 bases, 22 bases remained unmatched. CDR3 length equals 19 residues. CDR3 sequence: CSVEVRVVAGMGSADTQYF. CDR3 nucleotides: TGCAGCGTTGAGGTCCGAGTGGTAGCGGGCATGGGGAGCGCAGATACGCAGTATTTT.

In this sample, this clone turned up once. The chain uses TRBV10-2 and TRBJ2-7, with D unclear. Germline V CDR1 and CDR2: WSHSY, SAAADI. The V and J ends lost 1 base and 5 bases respectively, with 9 bases between them. This CDR3 contains 13 residues. This CDR3 is CASSELSVHEQYF. In DNA form, the CDR3 reads TGCGCCAGCAGTGAGTTGAGTGTCCACGAGCAGTACTTC.

The rearrangement links TRBV6-4 to TRBJ2-2; 7 nucleotides match TRBD1. This CDR3 contains 13 residues. V trimming: 5 bases; J trimming: 4 bases; junction bases outside the gene matches: 1. CDR1 and CDR2 (germline): MRHNA, SNTAGT. The CDR3 region has the DNA TGTGCCAGCAGTCGGGACAGCACCGGGGAGCTGTTTTTT. Protein sequence: CASSRDSTGELFF.

The V and J genes are TRBV2 and TRBJ1-5, with D possibly TRBD1 on 5 matching bases. Per germline, CDR1 SNHLY and CDR2 FYNNEI. This CDR3 contains 15 residues. The V gene lost 8 bases and the J gene lost 1 base, with 15 bases spanning the gap. CDR3 protein: CASSTGVTSNQPQHF. CDR3 coding DNA: TGTGCCAGCTCGACGGGGGTAACGAGCAATCAGCCCCAGCATTTT.

The CDR3 region has the DNA TGTGCCAGCAGTTTTGAGTACAGGGCTAGCACTGAAGCTTTCTTT. Translating it yields CASSFEYRASTEAFF. The chain uses TRBV28 and TRBJ1-1, with D maybe TRBD1 (6 bases). From germline, CDR1 is MDHEN and CDR2 SYDVKM. Trimming took 3 bases from V and 4 from J, leaving 15 bases between them. The CDR3 extends over 15 amino acids.

As DNA, the CDR3 is TGTGCCAGTAGTAAAAAAGGCGGGGATCTCAATCAGCCCCAGCATTTT. This translates into CASSKKGGDLNQPQHF. The V gene is TRBV19, the J gene TRBJ1-5; D not resolved. This CDR3 is built from 16 residues. V gave up 4 bases and J gave up 3 bases, with 16 bases separating them. Germline V gene data show CDR1 as LNHDA and CDR2 as SQIVND (reference sequence). Based on the CDR3 plus reference TRBV19 and TRBJ1-5, the full variable domain is DGGITQSPKYLFRKEGQNVTLSCEQNLNHDAMYWYRQDPGQGLRLIYYSQIVNDFQKGDIAEGYSVSREKKESFPLTVTSAQKNPTAFYLCASSKKGGDLNQPQHFGDGTRLSIL.

This clone was counted once. The chain carries TRBV3-1 (or the pseudogene TRBV3-2) and TRBJ2-1; 7 nucleotides line up with TRBD2. CDR1 and CDR2 (germline): LGHDT, YNNKEL (reference sequence). The CDR3 contains 13 residues. J gave up 10 bases and V 1 base, and 4 bases lay outside the gene matches. The CDR3 is CASSQGSREEQFF. The CDR3 bases are TGTGCCAGCAGCCAAGGTTCGCGGGAGGAGCAGTTCTTC.

V is TRBV5-1 and J is TRBJ1-2, with TRBD1 matching over 8 bases. This CDR3 spans 15 amino acids. Per germline, CDR1 SGHRS and CDR2 YFSETQ. V dropped 3 bases and J dropped 4; count of bases not matched to a gene: 8. CDR3 in amino acids: CASSYIQGESYGYTF. The CDR3 coding sequence is TGCGCCAGCAGCTATATACAGGGGGAGAGCTATGGCTACACCTTC.

The gene calls are TRBV28 and TRBJ2-7; 7 bases map to TRBD2. Looked up from germline, CDR1 is MDHEN and CDR2 is SYDVKM. The CDR3 contains 17 residues. V shed 4 bases, J shed 0 bases, and the junction held 12 bases outside the gene matches. For the CDR3, the DNA is TGTGCCAGCAGTTCCTCCCACCTAGCGGACTTCTCCTACGAGCAGTACTTC. Protein sequence: CASSSSHLADFSYEQYF.

The chain is built from TRBV13 and TRBJ2-4; D is perhaps TRBD2 (6 bases). CDR1 PRHDT and CDR2 FYEKMQ come from the germline V gene (reference sequence). The CDR3 spans 16 residues. Trimming removed 4 bases at V and 5 bases at J, with 18 bases between. The CDR3 region is CASSSTRERSENIQYF. The DNA for the CDR3 is TGTGCCAGCAGCTCCACACGGGAGCGGAGTGAAAACATTCAGTACTTC.

The chain has TRBV12-3 or TRBV12-4 and TRBJ2-7; D unclear. CDR3 length: 11 residues. V shed 3 bases and J shed 6 bases, with 6 bases lying between them. The CDR3 coding sequence is TGTGCCAGCAGTTTGTCTCTCGAGCAGTACTTC. It translates to CASSLSLEQYF.

The chain combines TRBV27 with TRBJ2-6; possible D gene TRBD2, 7 bases. The CDR3 contains 17 residues. From germline, CDR1 is MNHEY and CDR2 SMNVEV (reference sequence). V was trimmed by 2 bases and J by 0 bases, leaving 11 bases between them. The CDR3 DNA follows: TGTGCCAGCAGTTTAACAGGGAGGGTCTCTGGGGCCAACGTCCTGACTTTC. Translating gives CASSLTGRVSGANVLTF. Full variable domain (remainder filled in from reference TRBV27 and TRBJ2-6): EAQVTQNPRYLITVTGKKLTVTCSQNMNHEYMSWYRQDPGLGLRQIYYSMNVEVTDKGDVPEGYKVSRKEKRNFPLILESPSPNQTSLYFCASSLTGRVSGANVLTFGAGSRLTVL.

The V call is TRBV7-2, the J call TRBJ1-1, with a tentative D call TRBD1 (6 bases). The CDR3 spans 13 residues. Germline V gene lookup returns CDR1 SGHTA and CDR2 FQGNSA. V was cut by 4 bases and J by 4 bases, with 10 bases left in between. CDR3 region: CASSWLQGTEAFF. CDR3 DNA sequence: TGTGCCAGCAGCTGGCTACAGGGCACTGAAGCTTTCTTT.

V and J are TRBV7-9 and TRBJ2-1; TRBD2 aligns across 12 bases. The CDR3 totals 18 residues. Germline V gene data show CDR1 as SEHNR and CDR2 as FQNEAQ (reference sequence). V trimming: 0 bases; J trimming: 7 bases; junction bases outside the gene matches: 10. CDR3 nucleotides: TGTGCCAGCAGCTTAGCGGGTGGTCTAGCGGGAGGGCGGAATGAGCAGTTCTTC. It specifies CASSLAGGLAGGRNEQFF.

V usage is TRBV19 and J usage is TRBJ1-2; tentative D call: TRBD1 (6 bases). CDR3 length: 13 residues. The germline gives CDR1 LNHDA, CDR2 SQIVND (reference sequence). V lost 5 bases and J 8 bases, leaving 15 bases between the germline ends. This CDR3 reads CASSPGQSTGYTF. CDR3 in DNA: TGTGCCAGTAGTCCCGGACAGTCGACCGGCTACACCTTC.

This chain connects TRBV9 to TRBJ2-1; a possible D gene is TRBD2 (5 bases). The CDR3 runs 13 residues. The ends were cut back, 0 bases at V and 7 bases at J, with 8 bases in the middle. CDR1 and CDR2 from the germline V gene are SGDLS and YYNGEE. The CDR3: CASSVAGGNEQFF. In DNA form, the CDR3 reads TGTGCCAGCAGCGTAGCTGGCGGGAATGAGCAGTTCTTC.

V and J are TRBV12-3 or TRBV12-4 and TRBJ1-5; TRBD1 agrees at 7 bases. V was pared by 5 bases and J by 4 bases, with 2 bases of the junction left unmatched. The CDR3 covers 13 residues. CDR3 sequence reads: CASSKDRNQPQHF. The CDR3 coding sequence is TGTGCCAGCAGTAAGGACAGGAATCAGCCCCAGCATTTT.